The 20 T cell receptor beta chains below were found in one sample sequenced in a study of shared clonotypes between healthy human individuals. Only in-frame clones appear in the TCRdb table, and some are missing; sequencing was by immunoSEQ multiplex PCR. This table has under 850,000 clones, roughly 72% appearing once. Input material: memory CD4+ T cells sorted from blood. Subset described: CD45RA-negative fraction. The source of these receptors is a woman in her 30s in good health.

The chain couples TRBV5-1 to TRBJ2-3; 9 bases match TRBD1. Germline values: CDR1 SGHRS, CDR2 YFSETQ. J was trimmed by 4 bases and V by 5 bases; bases with no gene match: 8. The CDR3 has 15 residues. In nucleotides, the CDR3 is TGCGCCAGCAGTCGGGACAGGGTAGACCCAGATACGCAGTATTTT. It encodes CASSRDRVDPDTQYF.

This chain uses TRBV28 with TRBJ1-3, with D unresolved. This CDR3 has 15 amino acids. Germline CDR1 is MDHEN and CDR2 is SYDVKM. Deletions cut 7 bases from V and 0 bases from J, with 13 bases between. DNA of the CDR3: TGTGCCAGCACCGGCGATGGGCCCTCTGGAAACACCATATATTTT. Protein sequence: CASTGDGPSGNTIYF.

This clone has only one observation. The chain is built from TRBV9 and TRBJ2-1, with D unclear. Trimming removed 0 bases at V and 8 bases at J, with 12 bases between. This CDR3 comprises 14 residues. Germline loops: CDR1 SGDLS, CDR2 YYNGEE. The CDR3 coding sequence is TGTGCCAGCAGCGTAGGTAATACCCCCCATGAGCAGTTCTTC. Protein: CASSVGNTPHEQFF.

In its sample, this clone was seen a few times. This chain uses TRBV5-1 with TRBJ1-1; D call uncertain. Germline V gene lookup returns CDR1 SGHRS and CDR2 YFSETQ. The CDR3 extends over 14 amino acids. Trimming cost V 2 bases and J 0 bases, with 8 bases left between them. The CDR3 spells CASSFDSMNTEAFF. CDR3 sequence (DNA): TGCGCCAGCAGCTTTGATTCCATGAACACTGAAGCTTTCTTT.

The chain has TRBV21-1 and TRBJ1-5. TRBV21-1 is recorded as a pseudogene. The CDR3 contains 17 residues. The CDR3 coding sequence is TGTGCCAGCAGCAACAAATACCGGCAGTATAGCAATCAGCCCCAGCATTTT. Translating gives CASSNKYRQYSNQPQHF.

The chain links TRBV5-1 to TRBJ2-7; D may be TRBD1 (6 bases). CDR1 is SGHRS, CDR2 YFSETQ, per germline. The CDR3 sequence is 15 residues long. V was cut by 0 bases and J by 6 bases, with 16 bases left in between. CDR3 coding DNA: TGCGCCAGCAGCTTGGCCTGGGACAAATCATCCGAGCAGTACTTC. This gives the protein CASSLAWDKSSEQYF.

V gene TRBV5-1 combines with J gene TRBJ2-2, with D possibly being TRBD2 (5 bases). In germline, CDR1 is SGHRS, CDR2 YFSETQ. The CDR3 has 15 amino acids. V shed 5 bases and J shed 0 bases, with 11 bases lying between them. Written as DNA, the CDR3 is TGCGCCAGCAGTCCCGCGGGCGCGAACACCGGGGAGCTGTTTTTT. Protein product: CASSPAGANTGELFF.

In its sample, this clone was seen once. The chain uses TRBV19 and TRBJ1-5; 8 nucleotides match TRBD1. The CDR3 spans 14 residues. V gave up 7 bases and J gave up 4 bases; unmatched junction bases: 6. Germline CDR1 LNHDA, CDR2 SQIVND (reference sequence). Here the CDR3 reads CASKEGQGNQPQHF. Here the CDR3 DNA reads TGTGCCAGTAAGGAAGGACAGGGAAATCAGCCCCAGCATTTT.

The V and J genes are TRBV30 and TRBJ2-2, with 11 bases fitting TRBD2. CDR3 length equals 15 residues. The germline gives CDR1 GTSNPN, CDR2 SVGIG (reference sequence). Trimming cost V 1 base and J 4 bases; bases outside gene matches: 2. CDR3: CAWSGGTSGTGELFF. CDR3 DNA sequence: TGTGCCTGGAGTGGGGGGACTAGCGGCACCGGGGAGCTGTTTTTT.

The chain combines TRBV5-1 with TRBJ2-7, with 7 bases fitting TRBD1. V was pared by 1 base and J by 1 base, with 2 bases of the junction left unmatched. CDR1 and CDR2 (germline): SGHRS, YFSETQ. This CDR3 is 14 amino acids long. The DNA of the CDR3 is TGCGCCAGCAGCTTGCCGGGACAGTCCTACGAGCAGTACTTC. Translation gives CASSLPGQSYEQYF. The whole variable domain, remainder taken from reference TRBV5-1 and TRBJ2-7, is KAGVTQTPRYLIKTRGQQVTLSCSPISGHRSVSWYQQTPGQGLQFLFEYFSETQRNKGNFPGRFSGRQFSNSRSEMNVSTLELGDSALYLCASSLPGQSYEQYFGPGTRLTVT.

Regarding this clone: The sample holds other DNA sequences that translate to the same CDR3. The rearrangement uses TRBV7-2 and TRBJ1-5; TRBD1 is a possible D gene (6 bases). CDR3 length: 13 residues. With 4 bases removed from V and 5 bases from J, the gap between germline ends came to 9 bases. The germline V gene has CDR1 SGHTA and CDR2 FQGNSA. The CDR3: CASSSQGDQPQHF. The CDR3 region has the DNA TGTGCCAGCAGCTCACAGGGAGATCAGCCCCAGCATTTT.

This chain links TRBV5-8 with TRBJ1-5; D not resolved. Trimming cost V 2 bases and J 1 base, with 16 bases left between them. The CDR3 runs to 17 residues. The germline V gene has CDR1 SGHTS and CDR2 YDEGEE. DNA for the CDR3: TGTGCCAGCAGCTTCGTTGACCAACGGGGAAGCAATCAGCCCCAGCATTTT. It encodes CASSFVDQRGSNQPQHF.

In regard to this clone: Other DNA sequences of this sample code for an identical CDR3. The chain employs TRBV19 and TRBJ2-7, with 9 positions matching TRBD2. The germline CDR1 and CDR2 sequences are LNHDA and SQIVND (reference sequence). Losses at the gene ends were 2 bases for V and 4 bases for J; bases not matched to a gene: 3. The CDR3 has 14 amino acids. For the CDR3, the DNA is TGTGCCAGTAGTATACTAGCGGGACCTTACGAGCAGTACTTC. This sequence encodes CASSILAGPYEQYF.

This rearrangement joins TRBV30 to TRBJ2-3; D remains unclear. Germline CDR1 is GTSNPN and CDR2 is SVGIG (reference sequence). V lost 3 bases and J lost 5, with 12 bases in between. The CDR3 contains 13 residues. The CDR3 sequence: CAWRTLVRDTQYF. DNA of the CDR3: TGTGCCTGGAGGACGCTAGTAAGAGATACGCAGTATTTT.

The rearrangement uses TRBV5-1 and TRBJ1-1, with 7 bases identical to TRBD1. In germline, CDR1 is SGHRS, CDR2 YFSETQ. V was pared by 2 bases and J by 3 bases, with 7 bases of the junction left unmatched. The CDR3 spans 15 residues. The CDR3 reads CASSFSDRTYTEAFF. For the CDR3, the DNA is TGCGCCAGCAGCTTCTCGGACAGGACCTACACTGAAGCTTTCTTT. The full variable domain, rest sourced from reference TRBV5-1 and TRBJ1-1, is KAGVTQTPRYLIKTRGQQVTLSCSPISGHRSVSWYQQTPGQGLQFLFEYFSETQRNKGNFPGRFSGRQFSNSRSEMNVSTLELGDSALYLCASSFSDRTYTEAFFGQGTRLTVV.

The chain combines TRBV7-2 with TRBJ2-5, with TRBD2 identical over 8 bases. Looked up from germline, CDR1 is SGHTA and CDR2 is FQGNSA. V shed 6 bases and J 3 bases; nucleotides not matched to a gene: 9. The CDR3 has 15 residues. The CDR3 region is CASRLPIAGKETQYF. The DNA for the CDR3 is TGTGCCAGCAGGTTACCTATAGCGGGAAAAGAGACCCAGTACTTC.

This clone has only one observation. The rearrangement links TRBV27 to TRBJ2-7; tentatively, D is TRBD1 (7 bases). This CDR3 region has 14 residues. CDR1 MNHEY and CDR2 SMNVEV come from the germline V gene (reference sequence). Trimming removed 5 bases at V and 2 bases at J, with 13 bases between. CDR3 in amino acids: CASSQSGGPYEQYF. CDR3 coding DNA: TGTGCCAGCAGTCAGTCAGGGGGGCCCTACGAGCAGTACTTC.

CDR3 in DNA: TGTGCCAGCAGCCGGGACTCCGTGGCTGGGGCCAACGTCCTGACTTTC. It yields the protein CASSRDSVAGANVLTF. The chain employs TRBV7-3 and TRBJ2-6; tentative D call: TRBD2 (6 bases). The germline CDR1 and CDR2 sequences are SGHTA and FQGTGA. Trimming shortened V by 5 bases and J by 2 bases, and 13 bases separated the two germline ends. This CDR3 is built from 16 residues.

The rearrangement links TRBV5-1 to TRBJ1-5; no definite D call. The V end lost 0 bases, the J end lost 9 bases, and 13 bases lay between the germline ends. This CDR3 region has 14 residues. CDR1 is SGHRS and CDR2 is YFSETQ in the germline V gene. CDR3 DNA sequence: TGCGCCAGCAGCTTGGCCTCAGGCGCGGGGCCCCAGCATTTT. It is translated as CASSLASGAGPQHF.

The J gene is TRBJ1-3, the V gene TRBV11-2; 7 positions match TRBD1. The CDR3 runs 16 residues. After removal of 5 bases from V and 4 bases from J, the junction contained 11 bases not matched to a gene. Germline V lookup: CDR1 SGHAT, CDR2 FQNNGV. The CDR3 sequence: CASSPLGRGDGNTIYF. CDR3 sequence (DNA): TGTGCCAGCAGCCCACTCGGCAGGGGGGACGGAAACACCATATATTTT.